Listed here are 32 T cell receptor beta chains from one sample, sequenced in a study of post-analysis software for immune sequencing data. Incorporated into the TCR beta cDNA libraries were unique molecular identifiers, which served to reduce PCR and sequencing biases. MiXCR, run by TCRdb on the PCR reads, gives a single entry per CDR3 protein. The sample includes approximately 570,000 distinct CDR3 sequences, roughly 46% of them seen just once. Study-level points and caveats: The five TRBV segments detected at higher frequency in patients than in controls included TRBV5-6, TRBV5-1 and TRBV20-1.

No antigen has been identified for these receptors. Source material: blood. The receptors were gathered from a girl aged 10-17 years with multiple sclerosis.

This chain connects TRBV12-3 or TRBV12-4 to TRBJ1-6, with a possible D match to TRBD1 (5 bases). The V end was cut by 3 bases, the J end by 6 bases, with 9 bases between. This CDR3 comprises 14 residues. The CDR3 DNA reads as TGTGCCAGCAGTTTCGGGACGGCTAATTCACCCCTCCACTTT. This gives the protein CASSFGTANSPLHF.

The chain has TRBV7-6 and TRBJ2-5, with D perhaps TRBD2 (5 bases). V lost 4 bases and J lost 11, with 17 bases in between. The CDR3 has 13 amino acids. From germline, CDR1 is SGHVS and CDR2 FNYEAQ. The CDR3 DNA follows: TGTGCCAGCAGCTACTCCGACCCTGGGGAGCAGTACTTC. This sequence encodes CASSYSDPGEQYF.

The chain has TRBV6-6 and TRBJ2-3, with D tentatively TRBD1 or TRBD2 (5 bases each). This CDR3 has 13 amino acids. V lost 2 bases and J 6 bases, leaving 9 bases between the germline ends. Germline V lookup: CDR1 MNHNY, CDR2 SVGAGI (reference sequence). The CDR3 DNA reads TGTGCCAGCAGTTACGGGTGGGGGGATACGCAGTATTTT. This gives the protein CASSYGWGDTQYF.

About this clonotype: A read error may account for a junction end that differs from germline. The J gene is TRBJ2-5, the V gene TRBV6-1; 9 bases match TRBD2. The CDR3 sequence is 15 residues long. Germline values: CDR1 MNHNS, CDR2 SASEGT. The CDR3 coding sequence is TGTGCCGGCAGTGAACAAGCTAGCGGGGCGGGGGAGCAGTACTTC. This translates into CAGSEQASGAGEQYF.

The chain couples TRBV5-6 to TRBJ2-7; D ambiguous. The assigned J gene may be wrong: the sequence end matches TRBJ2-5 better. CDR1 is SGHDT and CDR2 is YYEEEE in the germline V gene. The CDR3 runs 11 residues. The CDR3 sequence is CASSFERTQYF. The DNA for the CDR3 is TGTGCCAGCAGCTTTGAGAGGACCCAGTACTTC.

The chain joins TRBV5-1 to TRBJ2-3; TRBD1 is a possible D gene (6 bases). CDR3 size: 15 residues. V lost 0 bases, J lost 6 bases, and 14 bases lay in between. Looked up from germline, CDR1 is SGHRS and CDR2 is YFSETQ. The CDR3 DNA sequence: TGCGCCAGCAGCTTGGCAGGGGCCCCACAGGATACGCAGTATTTT. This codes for CASSLAGAPQDTQYF.

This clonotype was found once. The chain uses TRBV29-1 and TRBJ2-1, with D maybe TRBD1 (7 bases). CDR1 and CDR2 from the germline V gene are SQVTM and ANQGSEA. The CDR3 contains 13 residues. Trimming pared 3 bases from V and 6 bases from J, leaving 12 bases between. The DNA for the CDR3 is TGCAGCGTTGACAGGGGGGCCCTCAATGAGCAGTTCTTC. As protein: CSVDRGALNEQFF.

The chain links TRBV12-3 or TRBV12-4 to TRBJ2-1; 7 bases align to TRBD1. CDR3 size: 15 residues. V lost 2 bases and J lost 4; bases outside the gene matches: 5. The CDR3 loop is CASSLMTGWYNEQFF. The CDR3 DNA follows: TGTGCCAGCAGTTTAATGACAGGGTGGTACAATGAGCAGTTCTTC.

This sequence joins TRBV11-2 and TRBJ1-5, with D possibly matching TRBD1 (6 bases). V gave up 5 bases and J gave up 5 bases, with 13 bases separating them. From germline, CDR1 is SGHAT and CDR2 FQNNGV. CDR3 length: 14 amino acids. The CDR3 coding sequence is TGTGCCAGCAGCACGGGACAACGAGATCAGCCCCAGCATTTT. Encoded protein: CASSTGQRDQPQHF. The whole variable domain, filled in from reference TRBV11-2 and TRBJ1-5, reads EAGVAQSPRYKIIEKRQSVAFWCNPISGHATLYWYQQILGQGPKLLIQFQNNGVVDDSQLPKDRFSAERLKGVDSTLKIQPAKLEDSAVYLCASSTGQRDQPQHFGDGTRLSIL.

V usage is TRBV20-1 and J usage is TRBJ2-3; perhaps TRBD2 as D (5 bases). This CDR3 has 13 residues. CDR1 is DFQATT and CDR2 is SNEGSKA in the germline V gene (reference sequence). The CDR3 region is CSGKGVGTDTQYF. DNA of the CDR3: TGCAGCGGGAAGGGAGTGGGAACAGATACGCAGTATTTT.

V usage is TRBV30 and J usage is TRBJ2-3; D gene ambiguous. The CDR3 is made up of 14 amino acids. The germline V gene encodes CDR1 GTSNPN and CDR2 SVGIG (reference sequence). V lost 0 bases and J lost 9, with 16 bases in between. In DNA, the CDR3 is TGTGCCTGGAGTGTAAGTCTAGGTCTGGGAACGCAGTATTTT. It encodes CAWSVSLGLGTQYF.

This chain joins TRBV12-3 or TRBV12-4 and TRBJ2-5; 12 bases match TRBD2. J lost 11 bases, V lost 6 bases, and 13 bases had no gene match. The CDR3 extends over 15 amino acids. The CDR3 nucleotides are TGTGCCAGCAGCCCGACTAGCGGGAGCACCAATGAGCAGTACTTC. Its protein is CASSPTSGSTNEQYF.

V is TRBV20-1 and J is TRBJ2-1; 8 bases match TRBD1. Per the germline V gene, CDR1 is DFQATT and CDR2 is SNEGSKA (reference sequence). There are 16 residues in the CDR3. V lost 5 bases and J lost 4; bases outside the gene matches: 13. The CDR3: CSAANPATGVYNEQFF. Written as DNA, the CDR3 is TGCAGTGCTGCGAATCCGGCGACAGGGGTATACAATGAGCAGTTCTTC.

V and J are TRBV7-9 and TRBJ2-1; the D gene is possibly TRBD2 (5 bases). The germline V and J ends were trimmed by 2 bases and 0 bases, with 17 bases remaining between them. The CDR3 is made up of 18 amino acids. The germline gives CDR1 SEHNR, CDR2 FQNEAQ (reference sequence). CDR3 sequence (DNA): TGTGCCAGCAGCTTATTTGATCGGCGGACTCGCTCCTACAATGAGCAGTTCTTC. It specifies CASSLFDRRTRSYNEQFF.

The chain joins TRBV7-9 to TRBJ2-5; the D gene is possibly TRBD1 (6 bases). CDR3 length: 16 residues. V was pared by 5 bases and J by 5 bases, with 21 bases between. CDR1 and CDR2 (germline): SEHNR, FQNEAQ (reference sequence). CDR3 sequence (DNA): TGTGCCAGCAGCCCTACAGGGACACTCGAGGGGGAGACCCAGTACTTC. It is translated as CASSPTGTLEGETQYF.

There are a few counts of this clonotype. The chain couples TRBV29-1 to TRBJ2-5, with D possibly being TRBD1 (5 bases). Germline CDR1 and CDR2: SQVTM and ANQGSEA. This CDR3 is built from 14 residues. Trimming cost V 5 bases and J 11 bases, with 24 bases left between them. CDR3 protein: CSVPPRRGYNEQYF. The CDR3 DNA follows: TGCAGCGTTCCCCCCCGAAGGGGTTACAATGAGCAGTACTTC.

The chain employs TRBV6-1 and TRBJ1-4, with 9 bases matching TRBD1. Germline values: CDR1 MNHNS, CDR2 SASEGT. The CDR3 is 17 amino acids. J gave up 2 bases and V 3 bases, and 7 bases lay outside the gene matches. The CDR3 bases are TGTGCCAGCAGTGACCCCTGGGACAGGGCCACTAATGAAAAACTGTTTTTT. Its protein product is CASSDPWDRATNEKLFF.

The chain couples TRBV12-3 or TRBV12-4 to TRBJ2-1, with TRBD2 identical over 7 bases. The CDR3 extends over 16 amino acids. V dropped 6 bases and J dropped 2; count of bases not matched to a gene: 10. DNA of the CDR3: TGTGCCAGCAGCCCACCCGCTAGCGGAGCCTACAATGAGCAGTTCTTC. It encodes CASSPPASGAYNEQFF.

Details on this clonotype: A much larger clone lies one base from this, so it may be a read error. The CDR3 is CASSDSSGGAGTQYF. The CDR3 DNA sequence: TGTGCCAGCAGTGACTCTAGCGGGGGGGCAGGTACGCAGTATTTT. The V and J genes are TRBV6-4 and TRBJ2-3; TRBD2 aligns across 11 bases. With V trimmed by 0 bases and J by 8 bases, 4 bases remained unmatched. CDR1 and CDR2 (germline): MRHNA, SNTAGT. The CDR3 is 15 amino acids.

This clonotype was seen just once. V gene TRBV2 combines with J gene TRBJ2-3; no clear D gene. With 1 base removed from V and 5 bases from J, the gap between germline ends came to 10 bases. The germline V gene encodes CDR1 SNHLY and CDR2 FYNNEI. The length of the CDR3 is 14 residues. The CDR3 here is CASSEGSWRDTQYF. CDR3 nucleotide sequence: TGTGCCAGCAGTGAAGGATCTTGGAGAGATACGCAGTATTTT.

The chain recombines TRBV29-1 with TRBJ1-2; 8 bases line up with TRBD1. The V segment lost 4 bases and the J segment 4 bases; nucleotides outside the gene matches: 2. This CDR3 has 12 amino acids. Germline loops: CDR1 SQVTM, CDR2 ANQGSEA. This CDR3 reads CSVVDRGYGYTF. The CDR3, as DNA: TGCAGCGTTGTAGACAGGGGCTATGGCTACACCTTC.

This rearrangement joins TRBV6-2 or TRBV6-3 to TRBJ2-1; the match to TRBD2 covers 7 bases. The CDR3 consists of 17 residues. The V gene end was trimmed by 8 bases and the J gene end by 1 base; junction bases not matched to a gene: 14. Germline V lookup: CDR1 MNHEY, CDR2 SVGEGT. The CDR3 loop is CASLVSSGGGSYNEQFF. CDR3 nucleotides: TGTGCCAGCTTAGTTTCTAGCGGAGGAGGGTCCTACAATGAGCAGTTCTTC.

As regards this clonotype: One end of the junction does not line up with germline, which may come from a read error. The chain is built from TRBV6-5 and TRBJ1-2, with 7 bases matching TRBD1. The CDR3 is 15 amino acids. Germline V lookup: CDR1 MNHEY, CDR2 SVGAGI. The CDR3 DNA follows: TGTGCCAGCAGTTACTCGGTAGGGGGCATCTATAGCTACACCTTC. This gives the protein CASSYSVGGIYSYTF.

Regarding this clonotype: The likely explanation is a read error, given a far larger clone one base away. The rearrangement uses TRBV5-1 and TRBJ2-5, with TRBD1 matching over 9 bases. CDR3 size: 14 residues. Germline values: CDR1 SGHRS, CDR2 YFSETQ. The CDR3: CAGSLGQGQETQYF. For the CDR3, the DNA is TGCGCCGGCAGCTTGGGACAGGGCCAAGAGACCCAGTACTTC.

CDR3: CASSWDRHEAFF. As DNA, the CDR3 is TGTGCCAGCAGCTGGGACCGGCATGAAGCTTTCTTT. This chain joins TRBV12-3 or TRBV12-4 and TRBJ1-1; perhaps TRBD1 as D (5 bases). The ends were cut back, 6 bases at V and 7 bases at J, with 12 bases in the middle. The CDR3 has 12 amino acids.

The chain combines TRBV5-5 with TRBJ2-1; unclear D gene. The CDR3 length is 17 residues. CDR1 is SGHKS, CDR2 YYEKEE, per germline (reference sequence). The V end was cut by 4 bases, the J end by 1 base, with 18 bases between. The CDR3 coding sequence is TGTGCCAGCAGCAGCGAAAGGGCTATTAATTCCTACAATGAGCAGTTCTTC. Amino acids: CASSSERAINSYNEQFF.

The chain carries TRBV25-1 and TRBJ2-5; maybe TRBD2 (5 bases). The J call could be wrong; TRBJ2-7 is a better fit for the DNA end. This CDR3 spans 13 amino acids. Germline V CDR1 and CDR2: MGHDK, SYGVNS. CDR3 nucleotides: TGTGCCAGTTACAGCGGTCTTTCGAACGAGCAGTACTTC. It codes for CASYSGLSNEQYF.

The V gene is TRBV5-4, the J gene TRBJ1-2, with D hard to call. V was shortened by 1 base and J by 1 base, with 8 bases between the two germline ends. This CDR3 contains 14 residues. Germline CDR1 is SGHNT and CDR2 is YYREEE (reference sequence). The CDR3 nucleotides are TGTGCCAGCAGCTTGCCCGGGGTTAACTATGGCTACACCTTC. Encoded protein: CASSLPGVNYGYTF.

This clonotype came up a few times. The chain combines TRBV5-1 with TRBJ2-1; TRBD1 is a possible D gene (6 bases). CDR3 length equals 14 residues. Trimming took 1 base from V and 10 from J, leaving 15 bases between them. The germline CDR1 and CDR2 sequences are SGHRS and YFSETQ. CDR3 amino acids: CASSLLGGGEEQFF. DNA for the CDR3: TGCGCCAGCAGCTTGTTAGGGGGTGGAGAGGAGCAGTTCTTC.

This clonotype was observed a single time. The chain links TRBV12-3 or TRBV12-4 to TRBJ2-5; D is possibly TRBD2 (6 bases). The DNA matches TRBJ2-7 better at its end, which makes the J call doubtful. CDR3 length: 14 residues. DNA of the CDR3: TGTGCCAGCAGCCTGGGCAGGGAGGCCCTCGAGCAGTACTTC. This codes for CASSLGREALEQYF.

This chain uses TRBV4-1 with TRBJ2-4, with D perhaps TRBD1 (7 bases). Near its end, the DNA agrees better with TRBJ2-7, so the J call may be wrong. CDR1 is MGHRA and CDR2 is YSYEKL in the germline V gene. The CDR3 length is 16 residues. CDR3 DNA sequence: TGCGCCAGCAGCCAAGTTCAGGGGGGAGTTCCCTACGAGCAGTACTTC. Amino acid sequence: CASSQVQGGVPYEQYF.

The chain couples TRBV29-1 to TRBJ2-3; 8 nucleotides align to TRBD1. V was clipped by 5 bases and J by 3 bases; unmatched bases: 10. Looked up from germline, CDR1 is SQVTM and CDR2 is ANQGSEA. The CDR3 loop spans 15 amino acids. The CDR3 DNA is TGCAGCGTTCTCGAAGGTGGGACAGGTACAGATACGCAGTATTTT. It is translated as CSVLEGGTGTDTQYF.